The present entry profiles one T cell receptor (beta chain) with its context. Its antigen is currently unknown. Tagging with unique molecular identifiers was a feature of the TCR beta cDNA libraries. Each sample of roughly 0.95 to 10 million input T cells yielded around 500,000 cDNA molecules, so each molecule approximated one T cell. TCRdb used MiXCR to reprocess the PCR reads, holding one entry per CDR3 protein. The data hold approximately 660,000 distinct CDR3 sequences, with approximately 60% observed a single time. The data derive from a study of post-analysis software for immune sequencing data. Study in general: Several disease courses (relapsing-remitting, secondary progressive and progressive-relapsing) of multiple sclerosis were included. Study-wide results and limits: There was significantly lower normalized Chao1 diversity in multiple sclerosis patients than in controls. Several TRBV segments (TRBV5-6, TRBV5-1 and TRBV20-1 among them) occurred more frequently in patients than in controls.

Germline lookup yields CDR1 SEHNR and CDR2 FQNEAQ (reference sequence). The CDR3 has 18 amino acids. Between the trimmed V and J ends, which lost 2 bases and 3 bases, there was a span of 20 bases. The rearrangement links TRBV7-9 to TRBJ2-1; TRBD2 might be the D (6 bases). Sequences were obtained from blood. The clonotype comes from a girl under 10 years old with multiple sclerosis. CDR3 DNA sequence: TGTGCCAGCAGCTTATACCCGGGAGCTGGGGGAATCTACAATGAGCAGTTCTTC. It is translated as CASSLYPGAGGIYNEQFF.